A selection of T cell receptor beta chains follows, all from one sample in a study of tumor and adjacent non-tumor tissue in lung cancer. Using its own MiXCR run on the multiplex PCR reads, TCRdb lists one record per CDR3 protein. The repertoire holds about 98,000 distinct CDR3 sequences, with 80% as singletons. The source material was distant non-tumor lung tissue. These receptors originate from a man in his 60s with small cell lung cancer. Each CDR3 is given with its conserved first and last residue. The D gene is left open where the match is weak. Not all rows give a size; the values are once, few, many and, for expanded clones, a class.

v_call,clone_size,j_call,d_call,cdr3_aa,cdr3_nt
TRBV11-2,few,TRBJ2-2,NA,CASNLEANGGLFF,TGTGCCAGCAACTTAGAGGCTAACGGGGGGCTGTTTTTT
TRBV29-1,once,TRBJ2-1,TRBD1,CSVGRDRCNKQFF,TGCAGCGTGGGCCGGGACAGATGCAATAAGCAGTTCTTC
TRBV9,NA,TRBJ2-1,TRBD2,CACGGASGSFGEQFF,TGTGCCTGCGGAGGGGCTAGCGGGAGCTTCGGTGAGCAGTTCTTC
TRBV12-5,NA,TRBJ2-2,NA,CAAWGRYTGELFF,TGTGCTGCCTGGGGCAGATACACCGGGGAGCTGTTTTTT
TRBV4-2,NA,TRBJ2-7,NA,CASSQVLYEQYF,TGTGCCAGCAGCCAAGTTCTTTACGAGCAGTACTTC
TRBV5-5,NA,TRBJ2-4,TRBD2,CASSLLAGQYF,TGTGCCAGTAGCTTACTAGCGGGACAGTACTTC
TRBV5-4,NA,TRBJ2-2,NA,CASSLRGLPYPGELFF,TGTGCCAGCAGCTTGAGAGGCCTACCGTACCCCGGGGAGCTGTTTTTT
TRBV12-3/TRBV12-4,NA,TRBJ1-5,NA,CASSPLLPSDTQHF,TGTGCCAGCAGTCCATTACTCCCCTCTGATACGCAGCATTTT
TRBV20-1,few,TRBJ2-5,NA,CSARESSIGETQYF,TGCAGTGCTAGAGAATCATCTATTGGGGAGACCCAGTACTTC
TRBV4-2,NA,TRBJ1-1,NA,CVSSPGYTETFF,TGTGTCAGCAGCCCGGGGTATACTGAAACTTTCTTT